This T cell receptor (beta chain) was sequenced during a study of spatial heterogeneity in lung cancer. Overall study: There were consistently more beta-chain sequences detected than alpha-chain sequences.

TCRdb redid the calling of the 5' RACE reads with MiXCR, one entry per CDR3 protein. The sample holds 11,000 to 15,000 distinct CDR3 sequences, under 14% seen once. The CDR3 is 14 residues long. Per germline, CDR1 GTSNPN and CDR2 SVGIG (reference sequence). The V end was cut by 4 bases, the J end by 3 bases, with 15 bases between. Sample time point: sample taken at primary tumor resection. No cells were sorted before sequencing. The whole RNA sequenced was extracted from tumor, nontumor lung or frozen PBMC. The specimen comprised PBMCs, sampled at surgery. The sequence derives from a female donor with early-stage non-small cell lung cancer. The rearrangement joins TRBV30 to TRBJ1-2; no reliable D call. In DNA, the CDR3 is TGTGCCTGGACGGGTCGGGGTAGTGACTATGGCTACACCTTC. Protein sequence: CAWTGRGSDYGYTF.